Detailed here is one TCR beta chain. The antigen is undetermined. Sequenced by immunoSEQ multiplex PCR; TCRdb stores in-frame clones only, minus some. Here the sample spans fewer than 300,000 clones, approximately 93% being singletons. The sample originates from a study of T cell responses to AZD1222 COVID-19 vaccine. Findings and caveats of the study: White British people made up most donors, females outnumbered males, and clonal diversity was possibly underestimated. Sampling that yielded the repertoires occurred only after the peak T cell response.

The specimen was peripheral blood, collected on day 0 of AZD1222 vaccination. The TCR sequence derives from an adult in good health.

The CDR3 coding sequence is TGTGCCAGCAGCAACCACCTTAGCAATCAGCCCCAGCATTTT. Translating it yields CASSNHLSNQPQHF. This chain joins TRBV7-9 and TRBJ1-5; D ambiguous. Germline values: CDR1 SEHNR, CDR2 FQNEAQ (reference sequence). The CDR3 is 14 amino acids. With 5 bases removed from V and 0 bases from J, the gap between germline ends came to 8 bases.